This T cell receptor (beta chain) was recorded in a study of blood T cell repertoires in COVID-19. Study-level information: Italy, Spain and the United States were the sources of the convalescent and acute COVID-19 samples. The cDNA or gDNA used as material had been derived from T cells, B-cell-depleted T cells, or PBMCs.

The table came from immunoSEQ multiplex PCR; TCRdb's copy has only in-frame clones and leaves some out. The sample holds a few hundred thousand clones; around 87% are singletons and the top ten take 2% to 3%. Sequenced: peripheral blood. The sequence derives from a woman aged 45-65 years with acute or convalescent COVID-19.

The CDR3 region has the DNA TGTGCCAGCAGCTTAACGGCAGGGGACACTGAAGCTTTCTTT. Protein: CASSLTAGDTEAFF. The V call is TRBV7-3, the J call TRBJ1-1; possible D gene TRBD1, 6 bases. This CDR3 contains 14 residues. V gave up 0 bases and J gave up 3 bases, with 8 bases separating them. Germline V gives CDR1 SGHTA, CDR2 FQGTGA.